This T cell receptor (beta chain) was identified during a study of PD-1 blockade in classical Hodgkin lymphoma. The patients all showed relapse after autologous stem cell transplantation, while their brentuximab vedotin exposure varied. Looked up from germline, CDR1 is SGHRS and CDR2 is YFSETQ. The CDR3 totals 15 residues. The V gene lost 4 bases and the J gene lost 6 bases, with 19 bases spanning the gap. The repertoire was sequenced with immunoSEQ multiplex PCR; TCRdb's copy has only in-frame clones and lacks some. The table includes approximately 19,000 clones, just over 75% detected once. The J gene is TRBJ1-2, the V gene TRBV5-1; D is unclear. Specimen: peripheral blood mononuclear cells (PBMCs), collected before the second cycle of nivolumab. The TCR comes from a human donor with classical Hodgkin lymphoma. CDR3 region: CASSPSAGWGDGYTF. CDR3 bases: TGCGCCAGCAGCCCGTCGGCCGGTTGGGGAGATGGCTACACCTTC.